A single sample is the source of the 29 T cell receptor beta chains below, sequenced in a study of identical twins. MiXCR was run by TCRdb on the 5' RACE reads, yielding one entry per CDR3 protein. The sample has fewer than 550,000 distinct CDR3 sequences, around 15% seen once. This sample also appeared in a second study, on yellow fever vaccine responses in identical twins.

The specimen sequenced was CD4+ T cells sorted from blood. The source is a woman younger than 30 in good health.

This rearrangement joins TRBV5-1 to TRBJ2-6; D might be TRBD1 (6 bases). This CDR3 comprises 16 residues. Per the germline V gene, CDR1 is SGHRS and CDR2 is YFSETQ. V was pared by 4 bases and J by 4 bases, with 15 bases between. The CDR3 loop is CASSHGTKRGANVLTF. CDR3 nucleotide sequence: TGCGCCAGCAGCCACGGGACAAAACGCGGGGCCAACGTCCTGACTTTC.

This clonotype was seen a handful of times. V usage is TRBV20-1 and J usage is TRBJ2-1; 8 bases agree with TRBD2. Germline CDR1 and CDR2: DFQATT and SNEGSKA (reference sequence). The CDR3 runs to 12 residues. V was pared by 6 bases and J by 6 bases, with 4 bases of the junction left unmatched. The CDR3 here is CSALAGPNEQFF. DNA of the CDR3: TGCAGTGCCTTAGCGGGACCCAATGAGCAGTTCTTC.

This clonotype was seen a few times. The chain employs TRBV10-3 and TRBJ2-3; 8 positions agree with TRBD1. The V segment lost 11 bases and the J segment 5 bases; nucleotides outside the gene matches: 9. The CDR3 runs 13 residues. The V gene's germline CDR1 is ENHRY and CDR2 SYGVKD. CDR3 sequence (DNA): TGTGCCGCCGGGCTGACAGGGGAAGATACGCAGTATTTT. It is translated as CAAGLTGEDTQYF.

The sample holds a few counts of this clonotype. The chain combines TRBV4-2 with TRBJ2-6; unclear D gene. Germline loops: CDR1 LGHNA, CDR2 YNFKEQ. The CDR3 spans 17 residues. Deletions cut 0 bases from V and 0 bases from J, with 9 bases between. For the CDR3, the DNA is TGTGCCAGCAGCCAAGACAGGCCCATCTCTGGGGCCAACGTCCTGACTTTC. Protein product: CASSQDRPISGANVLTF.

In this sample, this clonotype turned up a few times. The J gene is TRBJ2-2, the V gene TRBV20-1; TRBD2 matches 10 bases. Germline CDR1 is DFQATT and CDR2 is SNEGSKA (reference sequence). V lost 0 bases and J lost 5; bases outside the gene matches: 9. This CDR3 region has 17 residues. The CDR3 DNA sequence: TGCAGTGCTAGAGATATGCTAGCGGGGGCGAGAACCGGGGAGCTGTTTTTT. It yields the protein CSARDMLAGARTGELFF.

The rearrangement links TRBV7-2 to TRBJ1-6; D may be TRBD1 (6 bases). The CDR3 totals 15 residues. V gave up 6 bases and J gave up 6 bases, with 15 bases separating them. Germline V gene sequence: CDR1 SGHTA, CDR2 FQGNSA. The chain's CDR3 is CASRTQGSPNSPLHF. The DNA for the CDR3 is TGTGCCAGCAGGACACAGGGATCGCCTAATTCACCCCTCCACTTT.

The rearrangement joins TRBV19 to TRBJ1-1; TRBD1 matches 7 bases. J gave up 0 bases and V 5 bases, and 9 bases lay outside the gene matches. The CDR3 has 16 residues. Looked up from germline, CDR1 is LNHDA and CDR2 is SQIVND (reference sequence). This CDR3 reads CASSRRQGLVNTEAFF. Written as DNA, the CDR3 is TGTGCCAGTAGTCGGAGACAGGGACTAGTGAACACTGAAGCTTTCTTT.

This clonotype was observed a handful of times. V usage is TRBV20-1 and J usage is TRBJ2-1; D is perhaps TRBD1 (6 bases). The CDR3 spans 13 residues. Germline values: CDR1 DFQATT, CDR2 SNEGSKA (reference sequence). The CDR3 region has the DNA TGCAGCCCTACTCCAGGGGATTACAATGAGCAGTTCTTC. This codes for CSPTPGDYNEQFF.

This clonotype was counted at least ten times. The V call is TRBV20-1, the J call TRBJ2-2; a weak D match, TRBD2 (6 bases). Germline CDR1 and CDR2: DFQATT and SNEGSKA (reference sequence). The ends were cut back, 6 bases at V and 6 bases at J, with 14 bases in the middle. This CDR3 comprises 13 residues. CDR3 nucleotide sequence: TGCAGTGCCAACCCTCCGGGGGCCGGGGAGCTGTTTTTT. It specifies CSANPPGAGELFF.

The gene calls are TRBV12-3 or TRBV12-4 and TRBJ1-6; D perhaps matches TRBD1 (6 bases). The V end was cut by 3 bases, the J end by 7 bases, with 13 bases between. This CDR3 contains 15 residues. Written as DNA, the CDR3 is TGTGCCAGCAGTTTTCGGGGGGCTGAAAATTCACCCCTCCACTTT. Translated: CASSFRGAENSPLHF.

This clonotype was observed many times. The chain couples TRBV5-1 to TRBJ2-5; D call uncertain. The CDR3 contains 13 residues. The V gene's germline CDR1 is SGHRS and CDR2 YFSETQ. V lost 0 bases to trimming and J lost 5 bases, with 8 bases between them. CDR3 loop: CASSLDSLETQYF. In nucleotides, the CDR3 is TGCGCCAGCAGCTTGGACTCCTTGGAGACCCAGTACTTC.

This clonotype was observed many times. This sequence joins TRBV5-1 and TRBJ2-1; a possible D gene is TRBD2 (5 bases). V dropped 4 bases and J dropped 7 bases, with 12 bases sitting between them. The CDR3 contains 13 residues. Germline V gene lookup returns CDR1 SGHRS and CDR2 YFSETQ. Here the CDR3 DNA reads TGCGCCAGCAGCGGAGGTAGCATTAATGAGCAGTTCTTC. It specifies CASSGGSINEQFF.

This chain joins TRBV3-1 and TRBJ1-1; 7 nucleotides agree with TRBD1. CDR1 and CDR2 (germline): LGHDT, YNNKEL (reference sequence). V shed 7 bases, J shed 4 bases, and the junction held 9 bases outside the gene matches. The CDR3 runs 14 residues. CDR3 nucleotide sequence: TGTGCCAGCAACAGACAGGGTGGGTCCACTGAAGCTTTCTTT. Its protein product is CASNRQGGSTEAFF.

In the case of this clonotype: Being one base from a much bigger clone, this may be a read error. In DNA, the CDR3 is TGTGCCAGCAGTTTGTTCGCGACAGGGTATTACAATGAGCAGTTCTTC. Residues: CASSLFATGYYNEQFF. The chain couples TRBV28 to TRBJ2-1; TRBD1 aligns across 7 bases. The CDR3 is made up of 16 amino acids. Germline CDR1 is MDHEN and CDR2 is SYDVKM. The J segment lost 4 bases and the V segment lost 3 bases, leaving 9 bases of the junction unmatched.

This clonotype has more than one count but fewer than ten. The chain recombines TRBV28 with TRBJ2-7; D may be TRBD2 (5 bases). There are 17 residues in the CDR3. Germline lookup yields CDR1 MDHEN and CDR2 SYDVKM. V was pared by 5 bases and J by 3 bases, with 23 bases between. CDR3 DNA sequence: TGTGCCAGCAGTCCCCCCCGCCGGGGAAAAAGATTCTACGAGCAGTACTTC. Its protein product is CASSPPRRGKRFYEQYF.

V usage is TRBV5-1 and J usage is TRBJ1-1; D might be TRBD1 (5 bases). Germline CDR1 is SGHRS and CDR2 is YFSETQ. The CDR3 has 20 amino acids. V was trimmed by 4 bases and J by 1 base, leaving 29 bases between them. Here the CDR3 DNA reads TGCGCCAGCAGCCTGGAAGGTGGGGTCAGACAGTTCCTCCCGAACACTGAAGCTTTCTTT. Protein sequence: CASSLEGGVRQFLPNTEAFF.

This clonotype was seen more than once but under ten times. The genes are TRBV25-1 and TRBJ2-1, with 14 bases fitting TRBD2. Germline loops: CDR1 MGHDK, CDR2 SYGVNS. CDR3 length: 21 residues. V gave up 5 bases and J gave up 4 bases; unmatched junction bases: 19. The DNA for the CDR3 is TGTGCCAGCAGTCCCTGGACTAGCGGGGGGATCTCACTCGATTTTTACAATGAGCAGTTCTTC. The encoded protein is CASSPWTSGGISLDFYNEQFF.

V usage is TRBV3-1 and J usage is TRBJ2-1; D is undetermined. Germline CDR1 is LGHDT and CDR2 is YNNKEL (reference sequence). The CDR3 loop spans 11 amino acids. V shed 8 bases and J shed 9 bases, with 11 bases lying between them. The CDR3 DNA is TGTGCCAGCGCTCACGGCCGTGAGCAGTTCTTC. Its translation: CASAHGREQFF.

The V and J genes are TRBV6-2 or TRBV6-3 and TRBJ1-5; TRBD1 might be the D (5 bases). The V end was cut by 2 bases, the J end by 2 bases, with 10 bases between. The CDR3 totals 15 residues. CDR1 is MNHEY and CDR2 is SVGEGT in the germline V gene. The CDR3 reads CASSYEQARNQPQHF. The DNA for the CDR3 is TGTGCCAGCAGTTACGAACAGGCACGCAATCAGCCCCAGCATTTT.

This clonotype has just a few counts. V usage is TRBV20-1 and J usage is TRBJ2-2; the D gene could be TRBD1 or TRBD2 (5 bases each). The V gene's germline CDR1 is DFQATT and CDR2 SNEGSKA (reference sequence). The CDR3 has 16 residues. Trimming pared 4 bases from V and 0 bases from J, leaving 15 bases between. The CDR3 sequence is CSATAVGVTNTGELFF. The CDR3 nucleotides are TGCAGTGCTACTGCGGTGGGGGTGACGAACACCGGGGAGCTGTTTTTT.

The gene calls are TRBV5-1 and TRBJ2-1; D gene ambiguous. The germline V gene has CDR1 SGHRS and CDR2 YFSETQ. Trimming pared 3 bases from V and 7 bases from J, leaving 17 bases between. CDR3 length equals 15 residues. The CDR3 reads CASSSVIASGNEQFF. CDR3 DNA sequence: TGCGCCAGCAGCTCCGTCATAGCATCTGGGAATGAGCAGTTCTTC.

This clonotype occurred many times. This chain connects TRBV24-1 to TRBJ2-1, with unresolved D. Germline assignment: CDR1 KGHDR and CDR2 SFDVKD. There are 12 residues in the CDR3. The ends were cut back, 4 bases at V and 12 bases at J, with 12 bases in the middle. This CDR3 is CATSDENNRQFF. DNA for the CDR3: TGTGCCACCAGTGACGAAAACAATCGGCAGTTCTTC.

This clonotype occurred a few times. The chain employs TRBV12-3 or TRBV12-4 and TRBJ2-3; D possibly matches TRBD1 or TRBD2 (5 bases each). The CDR3 is 17 amino acids. V was shortened by 7 bases and J by 0 bases, with 20 bases between the two germline ends. This CDR3 reads CASTQGDITYSTDTQYF. As DNA, the CDR3 is TGTGCCAGCACCCAGGGAGACATCACATATAGCACAGATACGCAGTATTTT.

The sample holds many counts of this clonotype. This chain uses TRBV5-1 with TRBJ1-2; 7 nucleotides agree with TRBD1. This CDR3 has 17 amino acids. With 1 base clipped from V and 6 bases from J, the junction kept 15 bases outside the gene matches. Germline CDR1 reads SGHRS; CDR2 reads YFSETQ. The CDR3 spells CASSLRRGPGGHDGYTF. The CDR3 DNA sequence: TGCGCCAGCAGCTTGAGGCGTGGGCCAGGGGGGCATGATGGCTACACCTTC.

This CDR3 is CASKKEVYTEAFF. The CDR3 DNA reads as TGTGCCAGCAAGAAAGAGGTCTACACTGAAGCTTTCTTT. This chain uses TRBV6-5 with TRBJ1-1; D is ambiguous. This CDR3 is 13 amino acids long. CDR1 is MNHEY and CDR2 is SVGAGI in the germline V gene. With 7 bases removed from V and 3 bases from J, the gap between germline ends came to 12 bases.

This clonotype showed up just a few times. The V and J genes are TRBV7-2 and TRBJ2-1, with 9 bases aligning to TRBD1. CDR1 SGHTA and CDR2 FQGNSA come from the germline V gene. After removal of 3 bases from V and 9 bases from J, the junction contained 9 bases not matched to a gene. This CDR3 is 15 amino acids long. This CDR3 is CASSLSLGQGREQFF. CDR3 coding DNA: TGTGCCAGCAGCTTGAGCCTAGGACAGGGGCGTGAGCAGTTCTTC. The whole variable domain, remainder taken from reference TRBV7-2 and TRBJ2-1, is GAGVSQSPSNKVTEKGKDVELRCDPISGHTALYWYRQSLGQGLEFLIYFQGNSAPDKSGLPSDRFSAERTGGSVSTLTIQRTQQEDSAVYLCASSLSLGQGREQFFGPGTRLTVL.

This clonotype was counted a few times. The rearrangement uses TRBV20-1 and TRBJ1-1; tentative D call: TRBD1 (5 bases). Germline CDR1 reads DFQATT; CDR2 reads SNEGSKA (reference sequence). The CDR3 length is 14 residues. V was cut by 6 bases and J by 2 bases, with 16 bases left in between. CDR3 sequence (DNA): TGCAGTGCGAAGGCGGGGACGGGCAACACTGAAGCTTTCTTT. Its protein is CSAKAGTGNTEAFF.

The chain employs TRBV4-2 and TRBJ1-6, with D perhaps TRBD1 (6 bases). Between the trimmed V and J ends, which lost 0 bases and 5 bases, there was a span of 8 bases. The CDR3 is made up of 15 amino acids. CDR1 is LGHNA and CDR2 is YNFKEQ in the germline V gene. The DNA of the CDR3 is TGTGCCAGCAGCCAAGATCCAGGGGATAATTCACCCCTCCACTTT. It translates to CASSQDPGDNSPLHF.

The J gene is TRBJ2-1, the V gene TRBV2, with a weak D call TRBD1 (5 bases). The length of the CDR3 is 15 residues. Germline V gives CDR1 SNHLY, CDR2 FYNNEI. V lost 3 bases and J 0 bases, leaving 9 bases between the germline ends. This CDR3 reads CASSEDKSSYNEQFF. The CDR3 coding sequence is TGTGCCAGCAGTGAGGACAAAAGCTCCTACAATGAGCAGTTCTTC. Full variable domain (remainder filled in from reference TRBV2 and TRBJ2-1): EPEVTQTPSHQVTQMGQEVILRCVPISNHLYFYWYRQILGQKVEFLVSFYNNEISEKSEIFDDQFSVERPDGSNFTLKIRSTKLEDSAMYFCASSEDKSSYNEQFFGPGTRLTVL.